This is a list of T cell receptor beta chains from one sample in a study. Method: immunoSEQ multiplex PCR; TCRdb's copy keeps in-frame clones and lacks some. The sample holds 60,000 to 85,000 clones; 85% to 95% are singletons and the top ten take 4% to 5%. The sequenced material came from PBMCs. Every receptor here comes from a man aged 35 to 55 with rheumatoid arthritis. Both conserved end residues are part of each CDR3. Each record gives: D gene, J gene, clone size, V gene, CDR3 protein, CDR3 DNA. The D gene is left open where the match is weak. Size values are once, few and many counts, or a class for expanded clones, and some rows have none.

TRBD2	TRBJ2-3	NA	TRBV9	CASSEGTSGHTDTQYF	TGTGCCAGCAGCGAAGGGACTAGCGGGCACACAGATACGCAGTATTTT
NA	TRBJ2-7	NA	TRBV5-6	CASSPNPSGEQYF	TGTGCCAGCAGCCCAAACCCATCCGGCGAGCAGTACTTC
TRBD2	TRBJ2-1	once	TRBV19	CASSTVGLAGGPPLEQFF	TGTGCCAGTAGTACCGTCGGACTAGCGGGAGGGCCCCCCCTTGAGCAGTTCTTC
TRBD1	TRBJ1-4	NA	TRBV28	CASSSDRANNEKLFF	TGTGCCAGCAGTTCGGACAGGGCTAATAATGAAAAACTGTTTTTT
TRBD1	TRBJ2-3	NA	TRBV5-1	CASNPTGRTDTQYF	TGCGCCAGCAACCCGACAGGGCGCACAGATACGCAGTATTTT
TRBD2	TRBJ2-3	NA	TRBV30	CAWSKNPKTSGRATDTQYF	TGTGCCTGGAGTAAGAATCCCAAGACTAGCGGGAGGGCCACAGATACGCAGTATTTT
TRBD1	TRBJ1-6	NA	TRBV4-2	CASSQTGDSPLHF	TGTGCCAGCAGCCAGACAGGGGATTCACCCCTCCACTTT
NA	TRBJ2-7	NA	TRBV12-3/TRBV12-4	CASSFTASYEQYF	TGTGCCAGCAGTTTTACAGCTTCCTACGAGCAGTACTTC
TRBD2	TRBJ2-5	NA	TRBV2	CASSGGRAGETQYF	TGTGCCAGCAGTGGCGGGAGGGCCGGGGAGACCCAGTACTTC
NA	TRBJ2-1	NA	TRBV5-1	CASSQGRINEQFF	TGCGCCAGCAGCCAGGGACGGATCAATGAGCAGTTCTTC
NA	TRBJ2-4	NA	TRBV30	CAWEGSKNIQYF	TGTGCCTGGGAGGGCTCCAAAAACATTCAGTACTTC
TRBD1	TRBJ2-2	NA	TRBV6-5	CASSYRGQGWPGELFF	TGTGCCAGCAGTTACCGTGGACAGGGTTGGCCCGGGGAGCTGTTTTTT
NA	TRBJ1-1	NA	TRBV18	CASSPTGITEAFF	TGTGCCAGCTCACCTACAGGGATTACTGAAGCTTTCTTT
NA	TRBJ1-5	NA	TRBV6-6	CASGGEWSNQPQHF	TGTGCCAGTGGGGGAGAGTGGAGCAATCAGCCCCAGCATTTT
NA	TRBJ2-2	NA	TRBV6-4	CASSQKSGTPTGELFF	TGTGCCAGCAGTCAAAAATCCGGGACACCCACCGGGGAGCTGTTTTTT
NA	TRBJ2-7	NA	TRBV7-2	CASSFGGAAYEQYF	TGTGCCAGCAGCTTTGGGGGAGCCGCCTACGAGCAGTACTTC
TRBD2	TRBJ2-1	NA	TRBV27	CASSFERGSSYNEQFF	TGTGCCAGCAGTTTTGAGCGGGGGAGCTCCTACAATGAGCAGTTCTTC
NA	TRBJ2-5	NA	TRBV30	CAWRGFAQETQYF	TGTGCCTGGAGGGGTTTTGCCCAAGAGACCCAGTACTTC
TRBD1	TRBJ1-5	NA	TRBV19	CASTTTGGNQPQHF	TGTGCCAGTACGACTACAGGGGGCAATCAGCCCCAGCATTTT
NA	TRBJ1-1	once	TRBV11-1	CASSRGLITEAFF	TGTGCCAGCAGCCGCGGGCTCATCACTGAAGCTTTCTTT
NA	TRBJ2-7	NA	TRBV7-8	CASSQRVTPYEQYF	TGTGCCAGCAGCCAGAGGGTGACCCCCTACGAGCAGTACTTC
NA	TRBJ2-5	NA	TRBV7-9	CASSSGRSQETQYF	TGTGCCAGCAGCTCAGGACGGAGCCAAGAGACCCAGTACTTC
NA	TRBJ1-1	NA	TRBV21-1	CASSTDRGYTEAFF	TGTGCCAGCAGCACCGACAGGGGCTACACTGAAGCTTTCTTT
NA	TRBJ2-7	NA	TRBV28	CASSPPGAGSPEQYF	TGTGCCAGCAGTCCCCCAGGAGCAGGGTCGCCCGAGCAGTACTTC
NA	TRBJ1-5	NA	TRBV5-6	CASSFTGNNQPQHF	TGTGCCAGCAGCTTTACCGGGAACAATCAGCCCCAGCATTTT
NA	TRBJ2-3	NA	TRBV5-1	CASMPGGTDTQYF	TGCGCCAGCATGCCCGGGGGCACAGATACGCAGTATTTT
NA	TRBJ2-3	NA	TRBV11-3	CASSLGARAADTQYF	TGTGCCAGCAGCTTAGGGGCGAGGGCTGCAGATACGCAGTATTTT
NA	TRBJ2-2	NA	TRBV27	CASSLGLTNTGELFF	TGTGCCAGCAGTTTAGGACTTACGAACACCGGGGAGCTGTTTTTT
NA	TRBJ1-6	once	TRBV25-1	CASSGAIGNSPLHF	TGTGCCAGCAGTGGAGCGATCGGGAATTCACCCCTCCACTTT
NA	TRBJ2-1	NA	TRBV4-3	CASSRAVVRSSEQFF	TGCGCCAGCAGCCGGGCGGTGGTACGAAGCAGTGAGCAGTTCTTC
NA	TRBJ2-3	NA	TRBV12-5	CASGSWGGDTQYF	TGTGCTAGTGGTTCTTGGGGAGGCGATACGCAGTATTTT
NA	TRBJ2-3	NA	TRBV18	CASSLQSTDTQYF	TGTGCCAGCTCACTACAGTCCACAGATACGCAGTATTTT
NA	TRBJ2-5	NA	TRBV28	CASSPWGEGAFLETQYF	TGTGCCAGCAGTCCCTGGGGGGAGGGGGCGTTTTTAGAGACCCAGTACTTC
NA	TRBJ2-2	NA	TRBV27	CASGTWEAANTGELFF	TGTGCCAGCGGAACTTGGGAGGCAGCGAACACCGGGGAGCTGTTTTTT
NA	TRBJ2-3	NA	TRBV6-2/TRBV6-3	CASSSLGSTDTQYF	TGTGCCAGCAGTTCACTGGGAAGCACAGATACGCAGTATTTT
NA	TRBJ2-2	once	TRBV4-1	CASSWGSTGELFF	TGCGCCAGCAGTTGGGGGTCCACCGGGGAGCTGTTTTTT
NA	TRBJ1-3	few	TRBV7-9	CASSFDRGNTIYF	TGTGCCAGCAGCTTTGACAGAGGAAACACCATATATTTT
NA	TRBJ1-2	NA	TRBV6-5	CASSYARGVGYTF	TGTGCCAGCAGTTACGCGAGGGGGGTTGGCTACACCTTC
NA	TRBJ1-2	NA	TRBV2	CASSERRGYGYTF	TGTGCCAGCAGTGAAAGGCGCGGCTATGGCTACACCTTC
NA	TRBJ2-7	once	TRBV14	CASTHGPGYEQYF	TGTGCCAGCACCCACGGCCCAGGCTACGAGCAGTACTTC
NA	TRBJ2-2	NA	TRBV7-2	CASSQPGRLNTGELFF	TGTGCCAGCAGCCAACCGGGCAGGTTGAACACCGGGGAGCTGTTTTTT
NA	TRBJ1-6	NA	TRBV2	CASSVEGRTYNSPLHF	TGTGCCAGCAGTGTTGAGGGTCGAACCTATAATTCACCCCTCCACTTT
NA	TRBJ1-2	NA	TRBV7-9	CASSLVNGNYGYTF	TGTGCCAGCAGCTTAGTCAACGGGAACTATGGCTACACCTTC
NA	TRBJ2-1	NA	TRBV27	CASSSSGSTGEQFF	TGTGCCAGCAGTTCTTCTGGGAGTACCGGTGAGCAGTTCTTC
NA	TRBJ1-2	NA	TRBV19	CASRSGLRDRLSNYGYTF	TGTGCCAGTAGGAGCGGCCTCCGGGATCGGCTCTCGAACTATGGCTACACCTTC
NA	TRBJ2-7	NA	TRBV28	CASSSGVTYEQYF	TGTGCCAGCAGTTCTGGGGTTACCTACGAGCAGTACTTC
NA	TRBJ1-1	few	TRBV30	CAWTRLWEAFF	TGTGCCTGGACACGTTTGTGGGAAGCTTTCTTT